The clone carrying this T cell receptor beta chain was seen a handful of times. Its specificity is not known. The study ran its PCR with 60 Vbeta and 13 Jbeta primers. Assay used: immunoSEQ multiplex PCR; TCRdb lists only in-frame clones, some missing. The sample carries more than 75,000 clones, around 74% recorded once. The data are from a study of cytomegalovirus exposure and HLA in healthy donors. The V gene end was trimmed by 1 base and the J gene end by 13 bases; junction bases not matched to a gene: 6. Germline V gene sequence: CDR1 SGHNT, CDR2 YYREEE (reference sequence). The CDR3 is 14 amino acids. Points from the study as a whole: There were 150 to 200 TCR beta chains listed as cytomegalovirus-associated.

Specimen: PBMCs. This chain joins TRBV5-4 and TRBJ2-1; 12 nucleotides match TRBD2. The origin of this receptor is a woman between 50 and 59 years old in good health and CMV-seropositive. In DNA, the CDR3 is TGTGCCAGCAGCTTGAGGGCTAGCGGGAGGGGACAGTTCTTC. Protein sequence: CASSLRASGRGQFF. Using reference TRBV5-4 and TRBJ2-1 for the parts outside the CDR3, the full variable domain is ETGVTQSPTHLIKTRGQQVTLRCSSQSGHNTVSWYQQALGQGPQFIFQYYREEENGRGNFPPRFSGLQFPNYSSELNVNALELDDSALYLCASSLRASGRGQFFGPGTRLTVL.